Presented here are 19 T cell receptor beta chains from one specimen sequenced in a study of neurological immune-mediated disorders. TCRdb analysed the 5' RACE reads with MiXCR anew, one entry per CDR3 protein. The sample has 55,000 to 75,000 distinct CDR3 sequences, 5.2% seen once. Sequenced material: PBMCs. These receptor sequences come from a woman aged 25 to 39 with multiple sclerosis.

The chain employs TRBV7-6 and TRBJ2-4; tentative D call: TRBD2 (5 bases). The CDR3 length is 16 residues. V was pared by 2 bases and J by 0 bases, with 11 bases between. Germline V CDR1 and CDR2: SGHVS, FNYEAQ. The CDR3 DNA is TGTGCCAGCAGCTTACGGGGTGCTGAAGCCAAAAACATTCAGTACTTC. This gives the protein CASSLRGAEAKNIQYF.

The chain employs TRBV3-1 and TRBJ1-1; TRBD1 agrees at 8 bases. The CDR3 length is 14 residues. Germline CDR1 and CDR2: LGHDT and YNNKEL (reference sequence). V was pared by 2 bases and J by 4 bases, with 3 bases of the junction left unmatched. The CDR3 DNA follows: TGTGCCAGCAGCCAAACCGGGACAGGCACTGAAGCTTTCTTT. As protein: CASSQTGTGTEAFF.

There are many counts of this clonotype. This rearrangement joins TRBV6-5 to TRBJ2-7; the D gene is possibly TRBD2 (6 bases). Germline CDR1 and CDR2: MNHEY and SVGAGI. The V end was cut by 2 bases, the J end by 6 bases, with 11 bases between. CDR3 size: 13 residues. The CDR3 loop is CASSYLRGAEQYF. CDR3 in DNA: TGTGCCAGCAGTTACCTGCGGGGTGCCGAGCAGTACTTC.

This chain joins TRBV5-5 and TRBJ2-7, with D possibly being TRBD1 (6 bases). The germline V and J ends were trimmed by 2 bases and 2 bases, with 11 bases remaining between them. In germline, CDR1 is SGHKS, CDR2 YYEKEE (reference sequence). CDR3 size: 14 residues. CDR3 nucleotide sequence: TGTGCCAGCAGCTTAATCCCAGGGGCCTACGAGCAGTACTTC. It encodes CASSLIPGAYEQYF.

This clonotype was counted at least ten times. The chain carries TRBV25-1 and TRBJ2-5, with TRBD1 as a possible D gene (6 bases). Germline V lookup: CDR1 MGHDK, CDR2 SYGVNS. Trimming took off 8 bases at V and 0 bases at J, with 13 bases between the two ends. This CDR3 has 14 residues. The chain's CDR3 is CASGPTGNQETQYF. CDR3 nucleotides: TGTGCCAGCGGACCCACAGGGAACCAAGAGACCCAGTACTTC.

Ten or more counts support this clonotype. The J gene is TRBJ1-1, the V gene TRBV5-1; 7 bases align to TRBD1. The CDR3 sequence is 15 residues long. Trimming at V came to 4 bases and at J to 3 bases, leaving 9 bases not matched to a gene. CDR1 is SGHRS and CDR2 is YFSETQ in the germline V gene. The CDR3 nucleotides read TGCGCCAGCAGCCTGACAGGGCATAAGGACACTGAAGCTTTCTTT. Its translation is CASSLTGHKDTEAFF.

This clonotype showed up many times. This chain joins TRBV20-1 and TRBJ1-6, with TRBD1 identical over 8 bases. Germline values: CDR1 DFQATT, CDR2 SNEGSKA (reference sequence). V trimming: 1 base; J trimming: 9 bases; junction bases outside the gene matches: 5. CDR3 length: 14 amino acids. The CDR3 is CSARAGTGGSPLHF. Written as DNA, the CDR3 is TGCAGTGCTAGAGCGGGGACAGGAGGTTCACCCCTCCACTTT.

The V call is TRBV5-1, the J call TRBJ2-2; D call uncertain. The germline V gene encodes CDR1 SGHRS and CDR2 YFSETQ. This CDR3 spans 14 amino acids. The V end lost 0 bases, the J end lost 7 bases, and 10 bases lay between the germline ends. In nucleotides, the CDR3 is TGCGCCAGCAGCTTGGAACGGCGCGGCGGGGAGCTGTTTTTT. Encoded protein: CASSLERRGGELFF.

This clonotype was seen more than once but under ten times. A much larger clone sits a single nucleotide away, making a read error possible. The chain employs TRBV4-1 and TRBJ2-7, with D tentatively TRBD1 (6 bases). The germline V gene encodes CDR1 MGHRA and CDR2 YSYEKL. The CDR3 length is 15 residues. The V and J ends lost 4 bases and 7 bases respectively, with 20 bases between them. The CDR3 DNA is TGCGCCAGCAGCCCAAGTTACAGGGCCATGAAAGAGCAGTACTTC. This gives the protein CASSPSYRAMKEQYF.

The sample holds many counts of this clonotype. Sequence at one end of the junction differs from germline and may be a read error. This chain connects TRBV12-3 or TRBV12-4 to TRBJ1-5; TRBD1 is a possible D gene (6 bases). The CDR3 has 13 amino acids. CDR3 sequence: CASSLGASQPQNF. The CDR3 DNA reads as TGTGCCAGCAGTTTGGGGGCAAGCCAGCCCCAGAATTTT.

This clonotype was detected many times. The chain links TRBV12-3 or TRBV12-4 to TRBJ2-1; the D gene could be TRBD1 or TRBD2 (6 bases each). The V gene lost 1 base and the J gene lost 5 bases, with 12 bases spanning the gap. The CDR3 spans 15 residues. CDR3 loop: CASSLESGGNNEQFF. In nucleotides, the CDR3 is TGTGCCAGCAGTTTAGAATCCGGGGGCAACAATGAGCAGTTCTTC.

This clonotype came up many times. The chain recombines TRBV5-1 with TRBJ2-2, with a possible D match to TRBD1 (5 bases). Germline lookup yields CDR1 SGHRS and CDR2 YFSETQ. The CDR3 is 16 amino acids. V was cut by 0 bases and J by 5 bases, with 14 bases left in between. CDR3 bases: TGCGCCAGCAGCTTGGCCAGGGTCGTACAAACCGGGGAGCTGTTTTTT. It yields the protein CASSLARVVQTGELFF.

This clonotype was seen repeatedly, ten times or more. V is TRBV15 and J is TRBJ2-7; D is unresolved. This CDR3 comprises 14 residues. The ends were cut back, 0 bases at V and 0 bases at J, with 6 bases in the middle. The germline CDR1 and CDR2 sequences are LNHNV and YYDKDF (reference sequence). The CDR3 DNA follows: TGTGCCACCAGCAGAGAGATTAGCTCCTACGAGCAGTACTTC. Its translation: CATSREISSYEQYF.

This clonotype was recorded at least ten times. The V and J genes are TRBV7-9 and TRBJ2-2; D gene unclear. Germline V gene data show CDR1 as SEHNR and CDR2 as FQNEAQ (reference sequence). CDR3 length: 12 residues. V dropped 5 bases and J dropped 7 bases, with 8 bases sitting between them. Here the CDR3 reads CASSPPNGELFF. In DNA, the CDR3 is TGTGCCAGCAGCCCCCCAAACGGGGAGCTGTTTTTT.

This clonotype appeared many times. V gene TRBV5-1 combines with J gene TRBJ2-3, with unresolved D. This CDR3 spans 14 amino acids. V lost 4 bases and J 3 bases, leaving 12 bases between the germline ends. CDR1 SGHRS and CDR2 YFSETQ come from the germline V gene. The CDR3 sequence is CASSQTPGTDTQYF. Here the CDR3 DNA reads TGCGCCAGCAGCCAGACCCCAGGTACAGATACGCAGTATTTT.

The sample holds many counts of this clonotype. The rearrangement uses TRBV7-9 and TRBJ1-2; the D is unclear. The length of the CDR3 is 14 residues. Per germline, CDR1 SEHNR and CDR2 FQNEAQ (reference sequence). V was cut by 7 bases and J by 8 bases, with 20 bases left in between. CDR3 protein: CASTTDLPIGGYTF. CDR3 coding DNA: TGTGCCAGCACCACGGACCTTCCCATTGGGGGCTACACCTTC. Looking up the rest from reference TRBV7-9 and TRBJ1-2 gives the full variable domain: DTGVSQNPRHKITKRGQNVTFRCDPISEHNRLYWYRQTLGQGPEFLTYFQNEAQLEKSRLLSDRFSAERPKGSFSTLEIQRTEQGDSAMYLCASTTDLPIGGYTFGSGTRLTVV.

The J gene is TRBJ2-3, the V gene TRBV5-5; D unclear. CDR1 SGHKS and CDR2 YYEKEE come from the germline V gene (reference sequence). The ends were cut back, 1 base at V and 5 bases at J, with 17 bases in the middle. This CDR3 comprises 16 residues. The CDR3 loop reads CASSLRTDASVDTQYF. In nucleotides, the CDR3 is TGTGCCAGCAGCTTGCGGACGGACGCCTCCGTAGATACGCAGTATTTT.

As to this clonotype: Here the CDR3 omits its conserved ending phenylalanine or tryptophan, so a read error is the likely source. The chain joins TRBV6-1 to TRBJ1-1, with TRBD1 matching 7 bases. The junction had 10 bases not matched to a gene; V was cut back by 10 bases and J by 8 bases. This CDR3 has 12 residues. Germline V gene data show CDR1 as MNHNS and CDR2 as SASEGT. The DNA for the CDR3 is TGTGCCACCATCACAGGGGCCGGCGAAGCTTTCTCT. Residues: CATITGAGEAFS.

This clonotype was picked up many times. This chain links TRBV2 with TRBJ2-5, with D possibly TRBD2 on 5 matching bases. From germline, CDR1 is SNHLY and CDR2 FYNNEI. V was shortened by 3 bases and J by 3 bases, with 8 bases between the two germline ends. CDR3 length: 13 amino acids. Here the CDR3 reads CASSDGRKETQYF. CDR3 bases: TGTGCCAGCAGTGATGGGAGAAAAGAGACCCAGTACTTC.